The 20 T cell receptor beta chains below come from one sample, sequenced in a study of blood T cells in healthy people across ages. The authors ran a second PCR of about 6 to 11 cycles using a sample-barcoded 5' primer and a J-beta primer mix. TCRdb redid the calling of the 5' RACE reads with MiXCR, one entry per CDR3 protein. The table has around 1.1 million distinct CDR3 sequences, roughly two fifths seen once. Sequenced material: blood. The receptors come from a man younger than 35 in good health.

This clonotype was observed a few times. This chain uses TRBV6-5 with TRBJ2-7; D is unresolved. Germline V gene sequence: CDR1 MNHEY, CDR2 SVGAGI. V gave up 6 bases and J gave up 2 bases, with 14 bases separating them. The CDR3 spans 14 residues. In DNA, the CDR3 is TGTGCCAGCAGCCCGCTTTGGAGAACCTACGAGCAGTACTTC. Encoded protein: CASSPLWRTYEQYF.

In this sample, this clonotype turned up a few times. Here the CDR3 DNA reads TGCAGTGCTAGTGGGGACAGCCCACCCTACGAGCAGTACTTC. Amino acids: CSASGDSPPYEQYF. The chain couples TRBV20-1 to TRBJ2-7, with 7 nucleotides matching TRBD1. Germline-derived CDR1 and CDR2 are DFQATT and SNEGSKA (reference sequence). The CDR3 covers 14 residues. V was clipped by 3 bases and J by 2 bases; unmatched bases: 7.

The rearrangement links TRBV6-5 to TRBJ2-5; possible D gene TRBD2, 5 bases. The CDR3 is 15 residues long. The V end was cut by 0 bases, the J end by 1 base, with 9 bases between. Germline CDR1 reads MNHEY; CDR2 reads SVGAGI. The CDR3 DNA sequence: TGTGCCAGCAGTTACTCATTGAGGGTCCAAGAGACCCAGTACTTC. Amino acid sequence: CASSYSLRVQETQYF.

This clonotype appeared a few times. Written as DNA, the CDR3 is TGCGCCAGCAGCTTGGAGGGGCTATGGAATTCACCCCTCCACTTT. Protein: CASSLEGLWNSPLHF. The chain carries TRBV5-1 and TRBJ1-6, with a tentative D call TRBD1 (5 bases). The CDR3 has 15 residues. Trimming stripped 0 bases from V and 7 bases from J, with 11 bases between. The germline gives CDR1 SGHRS, CDR2 YFSETQ.

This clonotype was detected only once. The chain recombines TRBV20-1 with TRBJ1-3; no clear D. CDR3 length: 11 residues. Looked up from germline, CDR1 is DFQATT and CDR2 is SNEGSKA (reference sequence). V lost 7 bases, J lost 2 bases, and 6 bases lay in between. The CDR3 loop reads CSGSTGNTIYF. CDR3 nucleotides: TGCAGTGGTTCCACTGGAAACACCATATATTTT.

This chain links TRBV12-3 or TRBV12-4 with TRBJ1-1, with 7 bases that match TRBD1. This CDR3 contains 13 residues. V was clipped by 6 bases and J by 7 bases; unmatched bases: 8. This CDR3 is CASRRGQPDEAFF. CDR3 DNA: TGTGCCAGCAGAAGGGGACAGCCCGATGAAGCTTTCTTT.

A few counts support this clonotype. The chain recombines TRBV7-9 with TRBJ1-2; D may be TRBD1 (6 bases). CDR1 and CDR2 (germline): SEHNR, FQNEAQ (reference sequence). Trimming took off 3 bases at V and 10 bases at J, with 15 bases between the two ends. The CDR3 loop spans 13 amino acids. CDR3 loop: CASSFRDIYHYTF. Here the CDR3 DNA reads TGTGCCAGCAGCTTCCGGGACATTTATCACTACACCTTC. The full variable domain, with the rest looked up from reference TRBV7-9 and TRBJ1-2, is DTGVSQNPRHKITKRGQNVTFRCDPISEHNRLYWYRQTLGQGPEFLTYFQNEAQLEKSRLLSDRFSAERPKGSFSTLEIQRTEQGDSAMYLCASSFRDIYHYTFGSGTRLTVV.

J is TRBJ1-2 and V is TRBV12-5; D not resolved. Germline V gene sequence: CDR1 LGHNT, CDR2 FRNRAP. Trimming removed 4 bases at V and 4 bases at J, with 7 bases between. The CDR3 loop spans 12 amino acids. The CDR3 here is CASGSATYGYTF. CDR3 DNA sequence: TGTGCTAGTGGTTCAGCGACCTATGGCTACACCTTC.

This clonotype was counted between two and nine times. CDR3 in amino acids: CASSSEPDRKQYF. The CDR3, as DNA: TGTGCCAGCAGCTCCGAACCCGACAGGAAGCAGTATTTT. This rearrangement joins TRBV7-9 to TRBJ2-3; tentative D call: TRBD1 (6 bases). The V and J ends lost 4 bases and 11 bases respectively, with 16 bases between them. The CDR3 extends over 13 amino acids. Per the germline V gene, CDR1 is SEHNR and CDR2 is FQNEAQ (reference sequence).

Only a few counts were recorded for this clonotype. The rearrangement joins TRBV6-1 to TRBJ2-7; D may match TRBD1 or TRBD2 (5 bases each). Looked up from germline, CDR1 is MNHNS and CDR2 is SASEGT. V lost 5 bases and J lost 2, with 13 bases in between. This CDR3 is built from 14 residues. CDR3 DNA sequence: TGTGCCAGCAGTCCTCGGGACGGCCCCTACGAGCAGTACTTC. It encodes CASSPRDGPYEQYF.

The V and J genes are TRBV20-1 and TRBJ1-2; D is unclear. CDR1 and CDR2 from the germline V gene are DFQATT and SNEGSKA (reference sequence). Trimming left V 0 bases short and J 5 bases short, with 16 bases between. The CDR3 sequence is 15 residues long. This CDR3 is CSARDSSGFRYGYTF. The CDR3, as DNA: TGCAGTGCTAGAGATAGCTCCGGTTTTAGGTATGGCTACACCTTC.

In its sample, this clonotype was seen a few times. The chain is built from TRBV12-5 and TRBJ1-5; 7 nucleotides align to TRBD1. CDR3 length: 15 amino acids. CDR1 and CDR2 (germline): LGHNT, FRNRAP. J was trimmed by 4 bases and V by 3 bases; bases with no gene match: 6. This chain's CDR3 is CASGFSQGGNQPQHF. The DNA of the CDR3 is TGTGCTAGTGGTTTTTCCCAGGGGGGAAATCAGCCCCAGCATTTT.

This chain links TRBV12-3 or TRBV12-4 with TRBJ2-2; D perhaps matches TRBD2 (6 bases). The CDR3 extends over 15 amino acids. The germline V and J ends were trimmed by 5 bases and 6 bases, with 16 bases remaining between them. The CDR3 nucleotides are TGTGCCAGCAGTCCGGGACGAGGAGGGTCCGGGGAGCTGTTTTTT. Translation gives CASSPGRGGSGELFF.

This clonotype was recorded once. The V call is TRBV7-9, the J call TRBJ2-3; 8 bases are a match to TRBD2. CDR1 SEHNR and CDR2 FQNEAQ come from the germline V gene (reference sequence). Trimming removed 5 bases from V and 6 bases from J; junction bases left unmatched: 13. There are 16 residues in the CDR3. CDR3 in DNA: TGTGCCAGCAGCCCGTGGACTAGCCCCGTCAGGGATACGCAGTATTTT. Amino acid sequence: CASSPWTSPVRDTQYF.

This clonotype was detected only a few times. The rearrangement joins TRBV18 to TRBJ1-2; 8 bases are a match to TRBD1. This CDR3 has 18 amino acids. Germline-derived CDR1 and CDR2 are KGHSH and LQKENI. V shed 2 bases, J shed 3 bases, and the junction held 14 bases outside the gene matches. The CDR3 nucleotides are TGTGCCAGCTCACCAGGCCCCGACAGGGGCGATGACTACTATGGCTACACCTTC. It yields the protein CASSPGPDRGDDYYGYTF.

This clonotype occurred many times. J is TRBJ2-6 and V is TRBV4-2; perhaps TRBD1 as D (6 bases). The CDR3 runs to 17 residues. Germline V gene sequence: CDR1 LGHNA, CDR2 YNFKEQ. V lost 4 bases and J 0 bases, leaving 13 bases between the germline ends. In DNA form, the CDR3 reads TGTGCCAGCAGCCCGAGGACAGATATCTCTGGGGCCAACGTCCTGACTTTC. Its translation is CASSPRTDISGANVLTF.

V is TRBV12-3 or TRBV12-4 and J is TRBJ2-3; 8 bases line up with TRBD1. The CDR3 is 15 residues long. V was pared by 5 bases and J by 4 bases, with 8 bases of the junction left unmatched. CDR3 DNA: TGTGCCAGCAGTACCGAGACAGGGGATGCAGATACGCAGTATTTT. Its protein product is CASSTETGDADTQYF.

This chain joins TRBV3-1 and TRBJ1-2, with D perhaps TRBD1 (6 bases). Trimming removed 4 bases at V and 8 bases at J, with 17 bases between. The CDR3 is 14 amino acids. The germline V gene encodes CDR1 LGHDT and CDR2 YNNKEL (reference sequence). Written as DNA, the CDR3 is TGTGCCAGCAGCCGTAAGGACAGATTCCCAGGCTACACCTTC. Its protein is CASSRKDRFPGYTF.

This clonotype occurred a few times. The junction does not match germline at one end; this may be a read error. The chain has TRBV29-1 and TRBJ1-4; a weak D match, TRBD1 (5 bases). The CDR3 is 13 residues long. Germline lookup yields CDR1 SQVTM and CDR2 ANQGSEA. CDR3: CSVGQAGGEKLFF. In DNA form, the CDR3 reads TGCAGTGTTGGTCAGGCCGGGGGTGAAAAACTGTTTTTT.

CDR3 sequence reads: CASSATVTLSYEQYF. Here the CDR3 DNA reads TGTGCCAGCAGCGCAACAGTGACCTTATCCTACGAGCAGTACTTC. The chain employs TRBV5-5 and TRBJ2-7; D gene unclear. The CDR3 has 15 residues. Germline loops: CDR1 SGHKS, CDR2 YYEKEE (reference sequence). V was pared by 4 bases and J by 1 base, with 15 bases between. Complete variable domain (other parts from reference TRBV5-5 and TRBJ2-7): DAGVTQSPTHLIKTRGQQVTLRCSPISGHKSVSWYQQVLGQGPQFIFQYYEKEERGRGNFPDRFSARQFPNYSSELNVNALLLGDSALYLCASSATVTLSYEQYFGPGTRLTVT.